Following are 19 T cell receptor beta chains from one sample sequenced in a study of T cell responses to AZD1222 COVID-19 vaccine. Using immunoSEQ multiplex PCR, the repertoire was profiled, and TCRdb retains in-frame clones only, with some absent. The repertoire holds more than 150,000 clones, with almost 95% as singletons. The material sequenced was peripheral blood, taken on day 0 of AZD1222 vaccination. The receptors shown here come from an adult in good health.

The chain joins TRBV6-8 to TRBJ1-1; D call uncertain. This CDR3 is built from 13 residues. CDR1 is MNHGY and CDR2 is SAAAGT in the germline V gene. The V and J ends lost 6 bases and 1 base respectively, with 9 bases between them. The CDR3 bases are TGTGCCAGCAGAACCCGGGGGAACACTGAAGCTTTCTTT. This translates into CASRTRGNTEAFF.

The rearrangement joins TRBV19 to TRBJ1-2, with D unresolved. CDR3 length equals 13 residues. The ends were cut back, 4 bases at V and 6 bases at J, with 12 bases in the middle. Germline values: CDR1 LNHDA, CDR2 SQIVND (reference sequence). The CDR3 loop reads CASSTGPTHGYTF. CDR3 bases: TGTGCCAGTAGTACGGGCCCAACCCATGGCTACACCTTC.

This chain links TRBV19 with TRBJ1-1, with D unresolved. CDR1 and CDR2 (germline): LNHDA, SQIVND (reference sequence). Deletions cut 7 bases from V and 2 bases from J, with 5 bases between. This CDR3 has 11 amino acids. The CDR3 coding sequence is TGTGCCAGTATCAGTAACACTGAAGCTTTCTTT. This gives the protein CASISNTEAFF.

V is TRBV20-1 and J is TRBJ1-1; D not certain. Germline CDR1 and CDR2: DFQATT and SNEGSKA (reference sequence). The V and J ends lost 3 bases and 4 bases respectively, with 15 bases between them. CDR3 length equals 14 residues. In DNA form, the CDR3 reads TGCAGTGCTAGTCAGGTCTCGGACTTCACTGAAGCTTTCTTT. This gives the protein CSASQVSDFTEAFF.

This rearrangement joins TRBV4-3 to TRBJ2-1; 16 bases map to TRBD2. This CDR3 is 18 amino acids long. With 3 bases clipped from V and 8 bases from J, the junction kept 10 bases outside the gene matches. CDR1 is LGHNA, CDR2 YSLEER, per germline. CDR3 protein: CASSHAVGTSGGAYEQFF. For the CDR3, the DNA is TGCGCCAGCAGCCATGCGGTTGGGACTAGCGGGGGGGCTTATGAGCAGTTCTTC.

The V gene is TRBV15, the J gene TRBJ2-1; 9 bases fit TRBD1. Trimming removed 2 bases from V and 5 bases from J; junction bases left unmatched: 13. The germline V gene has CDR1 LNHNV and CDR2 YYDKDF (reference sequence). The CDR3 is 18 amino acids. Here the CDR3 reads CATSRKRGTGMVNNEQFF. The CDR3 DNA is TGTGCCACCAGCAGAAAACGAGGGACAGGGATGGTCAACAATGAGCAGTTCTTC.

This clone was seen a handful of times. This rearrangement joins TRBV25-1 to TRBJ2-2, with D tentatively TRBD1 (5 bases). CDR1 is MGHDK, CDR2 SYGVNS, per germline. The CDR3 runs 13 residues. Trimming took off 7 bases at V and 4 bases at J, with 10 bases between the two ends. In nucleotides, the CDR3 is TGTGCCAGCACCGTTCAGGGCACCGGGGAGCTGTTTTTT. Its translation: CASTVQGTGELFF.

V gene TRBV7-9 combines with J gene TRBJ1-2; possibly TRBD1 for D (6 bases). The germline gives CDR1 SEHNR, CDR2 FQNEAQ (reference sequence). The CDR3 has 13 amino acids. With 5 bases removed from V and 4 bases from J, the gap between germline ends came to 11 bases. CDR3 DNA: TGTGCCAGCAGCCAGTACAGGGCCTATGGCTACACCTTC. Amino acid sequence: CASSQYRAYGYTF.

V usage is TRBV5-1 and J usage is TRBJ2-1; 10 bases match TRBD2. The junction had 4 bases not matched to a gene; V was cut back by 2 bases and J by 5 bases. The germline gives CDR1 SGHRS, CDR2 YFSETQ. CDR3 size: 15 residues. CDR3 loop: CASSLAGGTHNEQFF. For the CDR3, the DNA is TGCGCCAGCAGCTTAGCGGGGGGGACCCACAATGAGCAGTTCTTC.

This chain joins TRBV5-1 and TRBJ2-3, with D hard to call. V was cut by 2 bases and J by 7 bases, with 8 bases left in between. The CDR3 loop spans 12 amino acids. The V gene's germline CDR1 is SGHRS and CDR2 YFSETQ. In DNA, the CDR3 is TGCGCCAGCAGCTTCGACCGTAATACGCAGTATTTT. Translated, it gives CASSFDRNTQYF.

The chain carries TRBV30 and TRBJ1-1; the D gene is possibly TRBD1 (5 bases). Germline CDR1 reads GTSNPN; CDR2 reads SVGIG (reference sequence). V lost 8 bases and J 0 bases, leaving 19 bases between the germline ends. CDR3 length: 15 residues. For the CDR3, the DNA is TGTGCCATAACCGGCAGGGCTAAGGTGAACACTGAAGCTTTCTTT. Amino acids: CAITGRAKVNTEAFF.

This chain links TRBV6-4 with TRBJ1-3, with D perhaps matching TRBD1 (6 bases). Trimming pared 8 bases from V and 2 bases from J, leaving 16 bases between. The CDR3 is 15 residues long. Germline lookup yields CDR1 MRHNA and CDR2 SNTAGT. The CDR3 is CASSRGGLTGNTIYF. DNA of the CDR3: TGTGCCAGCTCCCGTGGGGGGCTCACTGGAAACACCATATATTTT.

The rearrangement uses TRBV10-3 and TRBJ1-5; D ambiguous. Germline values: CDR1 ENHRY, CDR2 SYGVKD. The germline V and J ends were trimmed by 8 bases and 0 bases, with 11 bases remaining between them. This CDR3 has 14 residues. The DNA for the CDR3 is TGTGCCATCTCTCGAGACGGTAGCAATCAGCCCCAGCATTTT. Protein product: CAISRDGSNQPQHF.

The chain couples TRBV29-1 to TRBJ1-2; D uncertain. The CDR3 totals 11 residues. CDR1 is SQVTM, CDR2 ANQGSEA, per germline. Trimming cost V 3 bases and J 2 bases, with 4 bases left between them. The CDR3 here is CSVDPNYGYTF. CDR3 in DNA: TGCAGCGTTGACCCAAACTATGGCTACACCTTC.

The count of this clone is one. This chain connects TRBV14 to TRBJ2-1, with TRBD2 identical over 8 bases. The V and J ends lost 1 base and 5 bases, in that order; junction bases with no gene match: 7. The CDR3 spans 16 residues. Germline V gene sequence: CDR1 SGHDN, CDR2 FVKESK. Here the CDR3 reads CASSQVRAGDDNEQFF. The DNA of the CDR3 is TGTGCCAGCAGCCAAGTAAGAGCGGGGGATGACAATGAGCAGTTCTTC. Together with reference TRBV14 and TRBJ2-1, the CDR3 gives the full variable domain: EAGVTQFPSHSVIEKGQTVTLRCDPISGHDNLYWYRRVMGKEIKFLLHFVKESKQDESGMPNNRFLAERTGGTYSTLKVQPAELEDSGVYFCASSQVRAGDDNEQFFGPGTRLTVL.

The chain combines TRBV27 with TRBJ1-2, with 9 nucleotides matching TRBD1. The CDR3 runs 15 residues. Trimming removed 5 bases from V and 8 bases from J; junction bases left unmatched: 12. CDR1 and CDR2 from the germline V gene are MNHEY and SMNVEV (reference sequence). The DNA for the CDR3 is TGTGCCAGCAGTCTCCAGACAGGGGGGTTCGGAGGCTACACCTTC. It codes for CASSLQTGGFGGYTF.

The chain carries TRBV13 and TRBJ2-2; maybe TRBD1 (5 bases). The germline CDR1 and CDR2 sequences are PRHDT and FYEKMQ (reference sequence). The V gene lost 0 bases and the J gene lost 4 bases, with 6 bases spanning the gap. This CDR3 contains 14 residues. CDR3 nucleotides: TGTGCCAGCAGCTTAGGTCAGGGCACCGGGGAGCTGTTTTTT. This gives the protein CASSLGQGTGELFF.

The chain combines TRBV6-2 or TRBV6-3 with TRBJ2-2, with TRBD2 matching 7 bases. V gave up 0 bases and J gave up 3 bases; unmatched junction bases: 1. CDR3 length: 15 residues. Germline V gives CDR1 MNHEY, CDR2 SVGEGT. Here the CDR3 DNA reads TGTGCCAGCAGTTACTCGGGGGGGTACACCGGGGAGCTGTTTTTT. This encodes CASSYSGGYTGELFF.

J is TRBJ1-5 and V is TRBV4-1; 8 bases map to TRBD1. This CDR3 region has 15 residues. Germline V gene data show CDR1 as MGHRA and CDR2 as YSYEKL. V dropped 5 bases and J dropped 1; count of bases not matched to a gene: 4. This chain's CDR3 is CASSTYRGSNQPQHF. In DNA, the CDR3 is TGCGCCAGCAGCACCTACAGGGGGAGCAATCAGCCCCAGCATTTT.